This T cell receptor beta chain was profiled in a study of cytomegalovirus exposure and HLA in healthy donors. Points from the study as a whole: The HLA-A and HLA-B alleles of most subjects were reportedly predicted accurately from TCR beta sequences. With further analysis later on, most CMV-associated TCR beta chains appeared HLA-restricted. Immune exposure information available was restricted to CMV serostatus. TCR beta V segments were, for the most part, productive about 87% or about 30% of the time in an earlier analysis.

This CDR3 contains 14 residues. The V gene's germline CDR1 is KGHSH and CDR2 LQKENI. V was cut by 6 bases and J by 0 bases, with 9 bases left in between. The PCR was carried out with 60 Vbeta primers and 13 Jbeta primers. Assay used: immunoSEQ multiplex PCR; TCRdb lists only in-frame clones, some missing. The sample comprises 50,000 or so clones, around 80% of which are singletons, and 2% to 3% rests with the top ten. For this clone: Its antigen remains unknown.

The rearrangement uses TRBV18 and TRBJ1-5; a possible D gene is TRBD1 (6 bases). The sequencing sample was made of PBMCs. This sequence originates from a boy between 10 and 17 years old in good health and CMV-seropositive. In DNA form, the CDR3 reads TGTGCCAGCTCGGACAGTATTAGCAATCAGCCCCAGCATTTT. Translated: CASSDSISNQPQHF. Based on the CDR3 plus reference TRBV18 and TRBJ1-5, the full variable domain is NAGVMQNPRHLVRRRGQEARLRCSPMKGHSHVYWYRQLPEEGLKFMVYLQKENIIDESGMPKERFSAEFPKEGPSILRIQQVVRGDSAAYFCASSDSISNQPQHFGDGTRLSIL.